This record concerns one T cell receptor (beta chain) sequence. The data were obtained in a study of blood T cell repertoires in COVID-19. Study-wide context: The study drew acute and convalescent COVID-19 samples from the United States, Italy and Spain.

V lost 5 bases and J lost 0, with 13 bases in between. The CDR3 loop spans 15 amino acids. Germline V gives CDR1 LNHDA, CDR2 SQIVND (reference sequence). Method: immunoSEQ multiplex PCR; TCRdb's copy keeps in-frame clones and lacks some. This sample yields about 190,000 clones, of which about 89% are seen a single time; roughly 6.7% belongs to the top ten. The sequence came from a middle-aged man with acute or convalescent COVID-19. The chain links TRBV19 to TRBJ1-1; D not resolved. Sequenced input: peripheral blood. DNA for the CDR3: TGTGCCAGTAGTTTACGGACGGGGATGAACACTGAAGCTTTCTTT. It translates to CASSLRTGMNTEAFF.